Shown below are 8 T cell receptor beta chains from a single sample sequenced in a study of response to subunit inactivated influenza vaccine. One entry per CDR3 protein results from TCRdb running MiXCR on the RT-PCR reads. The repertoire holds hundreds of thousands of distinct CDR3 sequences, with 15% to 19% as singletons. The sequenced sample was PBMCs from blood, obtained approximately 12 days after vaccination. These receptors were obtained from a man aged 45-60 years who received an inactivated influenza vaccine.

This chain uses TRBV15 with TRBJ2-3, with TRBD2 matching 15 bases. CDR1 is LNHNV, CDR2 YYDKDF, per germline (reference sequence). This CDR3 has 15 residues. J gave up 6 bases and V 5 bases, and 3 bases lay outside the gene matches. CDR3 protein: CATSRTSGGVDTQYF. The CDR3 DNA sequence: TGTGCCACCAGCCGGACTAGCGGGGGGGTGGATACGCAGTATTTT. Drawing the rest from reference TRBV15 and TRBJ2-3, the complete variable domain is DAMVIQNPRYQVTQFGKPVTLSCSQTLNHNVMYWYQQKSSQAPKLLFHYYDKDFNNEADTPDNFQSRRPNTSFCFLDIRSPGLGDTAMYLCATSRTSGGVDTQYFGPGTRLTVL.

The chain recombines TRBV20-1 with TRBJ2-4; TRBD2 aligns across 12 bases. The CDR3 spans 17 residues. V was clipped by 7 bases and J by 0 bases; unmatched bases: 10. Germline V gene lookup returns CDR1 DFQATT and CDR2 SNEGSKA (reference sequence). The CDR3 loop is CSGRLAGDLLAKNIQYF. CDR3 in DNA: TGCAGTGGCAGACTAGCGGGGGACCTACTAGCCAAAAACATTCAGTACTTC.

This chain links TRBV11-2 with TRBJ2-3; 12 bases line up with TRBD2. The J segment lost 0 bases and the V segment lost 2 bases, leaving 12 bases of the junction unmatched. Germline CDR1 and CDR2: SGHAT and FQNNGV. This CDR3 region has 20 residues. The CDR3: CASSLLSGLAGKSSTDTQYF. The CDR3 DNA reads TGTGCCAGCAGCTTATTATCAGGACTAGCGGGAAAATCTAGCACAGATACGCAGTATTTT.

This clonotype was seen more than once but under ten times. This rearrangement joins TRBV18 to TRBJ2-5; D is perhaps TRBD1 (6 bases). CDR3 length: 14 amino acids. The germline V and J ends were trimmed by 6 bases and 3 bases, with 14 bases remaining between them. CDR1 and CDR2 from the germline V gene are KGHSH and LQKENI. Here the CDR3 DNA reads TGTGCCAGCTCTCCCAGCGCAGGGGAAGAGACCCAGTACTTC. Translating it yields CASSPSAGEETQYF.

This clonotype has a handful of counts. V gene TRBV6-1 combines with J gene TRBJ1-1; D is unresolved. V shed 6 bases and J shed 3 bases, with 14 bases lying between them. The CDR3 has 14 amino acids. In germline, CDR1 is MNHNS, CDR2 SASEGT. CDR3 coding DNA: TGTGCCAGCAGCGCGGACCCGGGCGACACTGAAGCTTTCTTT. Protein product: CASSADPGDTEAFF.

In this sample, this clonotype turned up a few times. V usage is TRBV28 and J usage is TRBJ1-6; D is unresolved. From germline, CDR1 is MDHEN and CDR2 SYDVKM. Deletions cut 3 bases from V and 0 bases from J, with 12 bases between. The CDR3 covers 17 residues. CDR3 protein: CASSLATVSSYNSPLHF. For the CDR3, the DNA is TGTGCCAGCAGTTTGGCGACGGTTAGCTCCTATAATTCACCCCTCCACTTT.

This chain connects TRBV7-2 to TRBJ1-5, with D perhaps matching TRBD1 (6 bases). The CDR3 totals 15 residues. The ends were cut back, 2 bases at V and 3 bases at J, with 11 bases in the middle. From germline, CDR1 is SGHTA and CDR2 FQGNSA. The CDR3 sequence: CASSLKTGYNQPQHF. The CDR3, as DNA: TGTGCCAGCAGCTTAAAGACAGGCTACAATCAGCCCCAGCATTTT.

This clonotype occurred a few times. The CDR3 sequence is CATSRDSFGTGTDTQYF. The CDR3 DNA is TGTGCCACCAGCAGAGATTCCTTTGGCACTGGCACAGATACGCAGTATTTT. This chain joins TRBV15 and TRBJ2-3; D is undetermined. The CDR3 loop spans 17 amino acids. V lost 0 bases and J lost 1, with 14 bases in between. From germline, CDR1 is LNHNV and CDR2 YYDKDF (reference sequence).